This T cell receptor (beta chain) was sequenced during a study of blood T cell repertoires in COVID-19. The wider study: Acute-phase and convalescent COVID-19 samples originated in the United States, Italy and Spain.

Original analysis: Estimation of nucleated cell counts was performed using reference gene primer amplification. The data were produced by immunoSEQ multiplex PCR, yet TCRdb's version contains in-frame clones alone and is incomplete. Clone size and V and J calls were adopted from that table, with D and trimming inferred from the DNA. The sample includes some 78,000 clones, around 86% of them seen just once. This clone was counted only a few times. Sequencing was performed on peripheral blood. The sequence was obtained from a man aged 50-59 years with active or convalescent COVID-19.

In DNA form, the CDR3 reads TGCGCCAGCAGCTTAGGGACAGGGGGCAAGGACGAGCAGTACTTC. This codes for CASSLGTGGKDEQYF. The chain joins TRBV5-1 to TRBJ2-7; 12 positions agree with TRBD1. This CDR3 has 15 amino acids. V trimming: 2 bases; J trimming: 5 bases; junction bases outside the gene matches: 5. Germline values: CDR1 SGHRS, CDR2 YFSETQ.